This T cell receptor (beta chain) was obtained from a study of shared clonotypes between healthy human individuals. The donor population consisted of healthy HIV-negative adults with no recent acute infections or vaccinations. Genomic DNA (from each subset) was split evenly across several immunoSEQ plates. The input for sorted-subset replicate PCRs was around 210 ng DNA, some 30,000 T cell genomes. Only in-frame clones appear in the TCRdb table, and some are missing; sequencing was by immunoSEQ multiplex PCR. Of around 2,000,000 clones detected, roughly 95% appear once; the ten largest clones hold 0.1% to 0.15%. The CDR3 runs 17 residues. Trimming took 0 bases from V and 1 from J, leaving 15 bases between them. Germline CDR1 ENHRY, CDR2 SYGVKD.

The sample was naive CD4+ T cells sorted from blood. The sample's subset: CD45RA+ positively selected. The origin of this receptor is a man between 18 and 29 years old in good health. V usage is TRBV10-3 and J usage is TRBJ1-1; D may be TRBD1 (6 bases). CDR3 sequence reads: CAISESRVVRGNTEAFF. In DNA, the CDR3 is TGTGCCATCAGTGAGTCACGGGTTGTCAGGGGGAACACTGAAGCTTTCTTT.